This TCR beta chain was sequenced in a study of blood T cell repertoires in COVID-19. Study details: T cells, B-cell-depleted T cells, or PBMCs supplied cDNA or gDNA.

This CDR3 has 14 amino acids. Germline V CDR1 and CDR2: DFQATT, SNEGSKA (reference sequence). The germline V and J ends were trimmed by 3 bases and 2 bases, with 11 bases remaining between them. Clones were read by immunoSEQ multiplex PCR, and TCRdb kept only the in-frame ones, dropping some. The table records a few hundred thousand clones, around 90% of them present only once. The sample comprised peripheral blood. The sequence was obtained from a woman in her twenties or thirties with COVID-19, enrolled during active disease. The V call is TRBV20-1, the J call TRBJ1-3; possibly TRBD1 for D (6 bases). CDR3 region: CSASDRRAGNTIYF. CDR3 DNA: TGCAGTGCTAGTGACAGGAGGGCTGGAAACACCATATATTTT.